This TCR beta chain comes out of a study of T cells in Graves' hyperthyroidism and ophthalmopathy. In the study overall: Pretreatment peripheral blood was obtained at initial diagnosis. General observations from the study: Blood shared most expanded thyroid clonotypes above 0.001.

Stable Graves' hyperthyroidism meant no ophthalmopathy progression within 18 months. These patients, aged 18 to 65, had recently diagnosed hyperthyroidism lasting under 2 months. The V gene lost 4 bases and the J gene lost 0 bases, with 11 bases spanning the gap. CDR1 and CDR2 from the germline V gene are DFQATT and SNEGSKA (reference sequence). This CDR3 has 14 amino acids. The sample holds many counts of this clonotype. Antigen: not known. Amplification yielded TCR beta CDR3 regions, with RNA transcripts as the source. Using the HTBI primer set, a first-round RT-PCR was run on the TCR CDR3. TCRdb re-analysed the multiplex PCR reads in MiXCR, keeping a single row per CDR3 protein. Among around 190,000 distinct CDR3 sequences listed, about 15% were seen once.

J is TRBJ2-3 and V is TRBV20-1, with a possible D match to TRBD2 (6 bases). Sample: blood. This TCR was recovered from a woman aged 45-59 years with Graves' hyperthyroidism. CDR3 sequence reads: CSAIGTGSTDTQYF. In nucleotides, the CDR3 is TGCAGTGCTATAGGGACTGGTAGCACAGATACGCAGTATTTT.